Shown below are 31 T cell receptor beta chains from a single sample sequenced in a study of human T cells and chemical hapten exposure (dated by TCRdb to the early 2020s). Library construction relied on RACE. Instrument on record: NextSeq 500. TCRdb reanalyzed the raw reads on its own, using fastp at Q25 for trimming and MiXCR for clone calling, and kept in-frame beta chains. All rows with the same CDR3 protein become a single entry with the most common DNA and genes. Across this sample there are a few hundred thousand distinct CDR3 sequences, with 6% to 7% seen only once. The ten largest clones capture approximately 5.4% of the sample. Explained via the paper, the time point label denotes: patch test 2, 6 weeks after DPC sensitization. The sample's treatment or condition label, decoded: therapeutic diphenylcyclopropenone sensitization with weekly scalp DPC. The sequencing here drew on whole blood, taken in connection with sensitization to the hapten diphenylcyclopropenone (DPC). The receptors derive from a woman younger than 35 with alopecia areata. Some clones in this sample may be carry-over from other donors' samples.

The J gene is TRBJ1-4, the V gene TRBV2; no definite D call. The ends were cut back, 2 bases at V and 1 base at J, with 5 bases in the middle. This CDR3 region has 14 residues. CDR1 and CDR2 (germline): SNHLY, FYNNEI. The CDR3 region has the DNA TGTGCCAGCAGTGAAAGAAGAACTAATGAAAAACTGTTTTTT. Residues: CASSERRTNEKLFF.

This clonotype has ten or more counts. The chain recombines TRBV9 with TRBJ2-3; tentative D call: TRBD2 (6 bases). CDR1 and CDR2 from the germline V gene are SGDLS and YYNGEE. V was trimmed by 0 bases and J by 2 bases, leaving 16 bases between them. This CDR3 region has 17 residues. The chain's CDR3 is CASSVGSATSNTDTQYF. CDR3 DNA: TGTGCCAGCAGCGTAGGCTCCGCGACTAGTAACACAGATACGCAGTATTTT.

The chain joins TRBV11-2 to TRBJ2-2; D is unresolved. CDR1 and CDR2 (germline): SGHAT, FQNNGV. The CDR3 has 13 residues. Trimming pared 1 base from V and 6 bases from J, leaving 6 bases between. The CDR3 bases are TGTGCCAGCAGCTTAGTCTCATCCGGGGAGCTGTTTTTT. Its protein is CASSLVSSGELFF.

This clonotype was counted between two and nine times. V usage is TRBV6-2 or TRBV6-3 and J usage is TRBJ2-7; D may be TRBD1 or TRBD2 (5 bases each). The germline V gene has CDR1 MNHEY and CDR2 SVGEGT. Deletions cut 1 base from V and 0 bases from J, with 13 bases between. The CDR3 covers 16 residues. DNA of the CDR3: TGTGCCAGCAGTTACTTGGGGACCGTATTCTCCTACGAGCAGTACTTC. Translation: CASSYLGTVFSYEQYF.

This clonotype was counted ten times or more. The chain recombines TRBV6-6 with TRBJ1-5; no firm D call. Trimming removed 4 bases at V and 1 base at J, with 8 bases between. This CDR3 is built from 14 residues. Germline lookup yields CDR1 MNHNY and CDR2 SVGAGI (reference sequence). CDR3 region: CASSSLESNQPQHF. CDR3 DNA: TGTGCCAGCAGTTCATTAGAAAGCAATCAGCCCCAGCATTTT.

The rearrangement links TRBV6-5 to TRBJ1-1, with unresolved D. V dropped 0 bases and J dropped 1 base, with 6 bases sitting between them. Germline-derived CDR1 and CDR2 are MNHEY and SVGAGI. The CDR3 totals 14 residues. CDR3 region: CASSYSRKNTEAFF. CDR3 in DNA: TGTGCCAGCAGTTACTCGAGGAAGAACACTGAAGCTTTCTTT.

This clonotype has ten or more counts. The CDR3 region has the DNA TGTGCCAGCGGGCTGAGGGATGGGAGAAAATTCAATCAGCCCCAGCATTTT. Translation gives CASGLRDGRKFNQPQHF. V gene TRBV6-1 combines with J gene TRBJ1-5; D not certain. The germline gives CDR1 MNHNS, CDR2 SASEGT. The V end was cut by 8 bases, the J end by 3 bases, with 23 bases between. The CDR3 is 17 amino acids.

This clonotype was observed a few times. The gene calls are TRBV7-2 and TRBJ2-3; D not certain. The germline V gene encodes CDR1 SGHTA and CDR2 FQGNSA. This CDR3 is 14 amino acids long. With 1 base removed from V and 2 bases from J, the gap between germline ends came to 7 bases. Here the CDR3 reads CASSLVILTDTQYF. CDR3 nucleotides: TGTGCCAGCAGCTTAGTGATACTCACAGATACGCAGTATTTT.

This clonotype was seen more than once but under ten times. J is TRBJ1-5 and V is TRBV7-3; D gene unclear. CDR3 length equals 13 residues. CDR1 and CDR2 (germline): SGHTA, FQGTGA. Trimming shortened V by 5 bases and J by 3 bases, and 8 bases separated the two germline ends. CDR3 residues: CASSLFHNQPQHF. The CDR3 DNA follows: TGTGCCAGCAGCCTCTTCCACAATCAGCCCCAGCATTTT.

This chain connects TRBV7-2 to TRBJ1-4; D is unclear. The CDR3 totals 14 residues. V lost 1 base and J 7 bases, leaving 10 bases between the germline ends. Germline CDR1 and CDR2: SGHTA and FQGNSA. The CDR3 here is CASSLGQGREKLFF. The CDR3 DNA sequence: TGTGCCAGCAGCTTAGGCCAAGGGCGTGAAAAACTGTTTTTT.

In this sample, this clonotype turned up a few times. The chain carries TRBV11-2 and TRBJ1-3; D gene uncertain. V was clipped by 5 bases and J by 0 bases, with 11 bases between them. Germline V gene sequence: CDR1 SGHAT, CDR2 FQNNGV. This CDR3 region has 15 residues. CDR3 sequence (DNA): TGTGCCAGCAGCCAGGACGCTTACTCTGGAAACACCATATATTTT. Translating gives CASSQDAYSGNTIYF.

This clonotype was seen many times. The rearrangement joins TRBV29-1 to TRBJ2-5, with D possibly TRBD1 on 5 matching bases. Germline values: CDR1 SQVTM, CDR2 ANQGSEA. V lost 4 bases to trimming and J lost 2 bases, with 11 bases between them. The CDR3 consists of 13 residues. The CDR3 reads CSVGRQTQETQYF. CDR3 bases: TGCAGCGTTGGGCGACAGACACAAGAGACCCAGTACTTC.

This clonotype has a count of ten or more. The CDR3 DNA reads TGCAGTGCCCGACACATGGGAGGGAATCAGCCCCAGCATTTT. Residues: CSARHMGGNQPQHF. The J gene is TRBJ1-5, the V gene TRBV20-1; D gene uncertain. Between the trimmed V and J ends, which lost 6 bases and 4 bases, there was a span of 16 bases. Germline lookup yields CDR1 DFQATT and CDR2 SNEGSKA (reference sequence). CDR3 size: 14 residues.

The gene calls are TRBV7-6 and TRBJ2-3; 8 bases fit TRBD2. Germline CDR1 is SGHVS and CDR2 is FNYEAQ. Trimming took 1 base from V and 5 from J; bases not matched to a gene: 5. The CDR3 is made up of 15 amino acids. CDR3 in DNA: TGTGCCAGCAGCTTAGAAGCGGGGGCGGGAGATACGCAGTATTTT. It translates to CASSLEAGAGDTQYF.

This clonotype was seen ten or more times. The V gene is TRBV6-5, the J gene TRBJ1-2; no clear D. Germline-derived CDR1 and CDR2 are MNHEY and SVGAGI. The CDR3 loop spans 13 amino acids. Trimming removed 0 bases at V and 0 bases at J, with 2 bases between. The CDR3 bases are TGTGCCAGCAGTTACTCATCTAACTATGGCTACACCTTC. Translation: CASSYSSNYGYTF.

This clonotype was counted many times. This chain connects TRBV29-1 to TRBJ2-2; D is unclear. CDR1 and CDR2 from the germline V gene are SQVTM and ANQGSEA. Between the trimmed V and J ends, which lost 5 bases and 0 bases, there was a span of 10 bases. The CDR3 sequence is 14 residues long. CDR3 in DNA: TGCAGCGTTAGTAGATTTTCGAACACCGGGGAGCTGTTTTTT. Amino acids: CSVSRFSNTGELFF.

This clonotype was seen a handful of times. The J gene is TRBJ1-2, the V gene TRBV7-9, with D unclear. Germline V gene lookup returns CDR1 SEHNR and CDR2 FQNEAQ (reference sequence). The CDR3 is 14 amino acids. The V gene lost 11 bases and the J gene lost 6 bases, with 22 bases spanning the gap. The CDR3 bases are TGTGCCTTTATCGTCCAGGAGACGAGGGATGGCTACACCTTC. This sequence encodes CAFIVQETRDGYTF.

This clonotype was seen only a few times. The rearrangement uses TRBV2 and TRBJ1-4, with D possibly matching TRBD1 (6 bases). CDR1 SNHLY and CDR2 FYNNEI come from the germline V gene. The CDR3 length is 12 residues. V lost 11 bases to trimming and J lost 10 bases, with 17 bases between them. CDR3 in DNA: TGTGCCGGACGAGGGGGGGCGAGAAAACTGTTTTTT. It encodes CAGRGGARKLFF.

At least ten counts were recorded for this clonotype. This rearrangement joins TRBV7-2 to TRBJ2-3; 7 bases match TRBD2. V lost 10 bases and J lost 2; bases outside the gene matches: 18. This CDR3 contains 17 residues. Germline CDR1 reads SGHTA; CDR2 reads FQGNSA. The DNA of the CDR3 is TGTGCCACCAATTACGGGGGGAGTGGCGGGTCCACAGATACGCAGTATTTT. Translating gives CATNYGGSGGSTDTQYF.

This clonotype has only a few counts. V and J are TRBV4-2 and TRBJ2-1; a weak D match, TRBD2 (6 bases). CDR1 and CDR2 from the germline V gene are LGHNA and YNFKEQ. The CDR3 runs to 14 residues. Deletions cut 4 bases from V and 7 bases from J, with 14 bases between. The chain's CDR3 is CASSLIGGINEQFF. In DNA, the CDR3 is TGTGCCAGCAGCCTGATCGGAGGGATAAATGAGCAGTTCTTC.

This clonotype came up a few times. V and J are TRBV25-1 and TRBJ2-1; D uncertain. V lost 5 bases and J 10 bases, leaving 18 bases between the germline ends. Germline V CDR1 and CDR2: MGHDK, SYGVNS. The CDR3 runs 14 residues. CDR3 sequence reads: CASSRLVGVGEQFF. In DNA, the CDR3 is TGTGCCAGCAGTAGATTGGTGGGCGTTGGGGAGCAGTTCTTC.

This clonotype has at least ten counts. The chain employs TRBV6-5 and TRBJ1-2; 7 nucleotides line up with TRBD1. This CDR3 is 14 amino acids long. With 0 bases clipped from V and 3 bases from J, the junction kept 1 base outside the gene matches. Germline values: CDR1 MNHEY, CDR2 SVGAGI. CDR3 amino acids: CASSYSDRDYGYTF. DNA of the CDR3: TGTGCCAGCAGTTACTCAGACAGGGACTATGGCTACACCTTC.

In this sample, this clonotype turned up many times. The chain links TRBV29-1 to TRBJ2-1, with 10 bases fitting TRBD2. With V trimmed by 6 bases and J by 5 bases, 10 bases remained unmatched. Germline V gene data show CDR1 as SQVTM and CDR2 as ANQGSEA. The CDR3 is 15 amino acids. The CDR3 region has the DNA TGCAGCGTCCCCACCGGACTAGCGGCAAACAATGAGCAGTTCTTC. Its protein is CSVPTGLAANNEQFF.

At least ten counts were recorded for this clonotype. The chain employs TRBV3-1 and TRBJ1-6; D is uncertain. CDR1 and CDR2 from the germline V gene are LGHDT and YNNKEL (reference sequence). Trimming pared 4 bases from V and 9 bases from J, leaving 16 bases between. There are 15 residues in the CDR3. As DNA, the CDR3 is TGTGCCAGCAGCCCGGGAGGGAGTTCCATTTCACCCCTCCACTTT. This encodes CASSPGGSSISPLHF.

Many counts were recorded for this clonotype. The chain carries TRBV20-1 and TRBJ1-1; D is ambiguous. V lost 0 bases, J lost 3 bases, and 14 bases lay in between. The CDR3 consists of 15 residues. The germline CDR1 and CDR2 sequences are DFQATT and SNEGSKA (reference sequence). The CDR3 region is CSARDHKGSDTEAFF. The CDR3 bases are TGCAGTGCTAGAGATCATAAGGGCTCGGACACTGAAGCTTTCTTT.

This clonotype was found a few times. The rearrangement joins TRBV6-4 to TRBJ2-5; D could derive from TRBD1 or TRBD2 (5 bases each). Germline CDR1 MRHNA, CDR2 SNTAGT. V lost 6 bases to trimming and J lost 5 bases, with 16 bases between them. CDR3 length: 14 residues. This chain's CDR3 is CASSKPGPQETQYF. Here the CDR3 DNA reads TGTGCCAGCAGCAAGCCGGGACCGCAGGAGACCCAGTACTTC.

This clonotype was recorded at least ten times. This sequence joins TRBV11-2 and TRBJ2-3, with unresolved D. This CDR3 has 13 amino acids. Germline V CDR1 and CDR2: SGHAT, FQNNGV. Deletions cut 0 bases from V and 2 bases from J, with 3 bases between. DNA for the CDR3: TGTGCCAGCAGCTTAGAATTCACAGATACGCAGTATTTT. The encoded protein is CASSLEFTDTQYF.

This clonotype was counted between two and nine times. The chain joins TRBV29-1 to TRBJ1-4; possibly TRBD1 for D (5 bases). The CDR3 has 16 residues. With 8 bases removed from V and 7 bases from J, the gap between germline ends came to 26 bases. The V gene's germline CDR1 is SQVTM and CDR2 ANQGSEA. This CDR3 reads CSIAPGWGTTGEKLFF. The CDR3 bases are TGCAGCATTGCCCCCGGTTGGGGGACGACTGGTGAAAAACTGTTTTTT.

This clonotype has ten or more counts. The chain combines TRBV12-3 or TRBV12-4 with TRBJ1-5; no clear D. V was clipped by 5 bases and J by 3 bases, with 8 bases between them. CDR3 length: 13 amino acids. CDR3 bases: TGTGCCAGCAGTCCGGCCTTCAATCAGCCCCAGCATTTT. This gives the protein CASSPAFNQPQHF.

This clonotype was counted ten times or more. This sequence joins TRBV20-1 and TRBJ1-5; TRBD1 might be the D (6 bases). CDR1 DFQATT and CDR2 SNEGSKA come from the germline V gene (reference sequence). Trimming pared 6 bases from V and 8 bases from J, leaving 20 bases between. This CDR3 has 14 amino acids. As DNA, the CDR3 is TGCAGTGCAGAGAGCGGGGACAACGAAGAGCCCCAGCATTTT. Protein product: CSAESGDNEEPQHF.

This clonotype was counted a few times. DNA for the CDR3: TGCAGTGCTAGATATCCGAATCAGAATGAGCAGTTCTTC. Protein: CSARYPNQNEQFF. This chain connects TRBV20-1 to TRBJ2-1; D remains ambiguous. The germline gives CDR1 DFQATT, CDR2 SNEGSKA (reference sequence). This CDR3 contains 13 residues. V lost 2 bases to trimming and J lost 7 bases, with 12 bases between them.